The 24 T cell receptor beta chains below were found in one sample sequenced in a study of blood T cells in healthy people across ages. Using a J-beta primer mix together with a sample-barcoded 5' primer, a second PCR was run for roughly 7 to 12 cycles. TCRdb passed the 5' RACE reads through MiXCR, listing each CDR3 protein once. The sample lists about a million distinct CDR3 sequences, just over 50% occurring once. Sequenced input: blood. Receptors were obtained from a woman aged 55-69 years in good health.

This chain links TRBV4-2 with TRBJ1-2, with 7 bases fitting TRBD1. Germline V gene data show CDR1 as LGHNA and CDR2 as YNFKEQ. The trim removed 8 bases at V and 10 bases at J, leaving 16 bases unmatched. This CDR3 is 14 amino acids long. CDR3 region: CASGLDKGQKDYTF. The CDR3 DNA follows: TGTGCCAGCGGCCTCGACAAGGGACAGAAAGACTACACCTTC.

The chain joins TRBV6-2 or TRBV6-3 to TRBJ2-1, with a tentative D call TRBD2 (6 bases). V lost 10 bases, J lost 1 base, and 14 bases lay in between. Germline V lookup: CDR1 MNHEY, CDR2 SVGEGT. The CDR3 is 14 amino acids. CDR3 region: CATRRGGSYNEQFF. DNA of the CDR3: TGTGCCACCAGGCGGGGCGGATCCTACAATGAGCAGTTCTTC.

V usage is TRBV10-2 and J usage is TRBJ2-7, with a tentative D call TRBD2 (6 bases). This CDR3 contains 15 residues. CDR1 WSHSY and CDR2 SAAADI come from the germline V gene. V gave up 3 bases and J gave up 0 bases, with 12 bases separating them. The CDR3 sequence: CASSDRSGSSYEQYF. The CDR3 nucleotides read TGCGCCAGCAGTGACCGGAGCGGGTCCTCCTACGAGCAGTACTTC.

Ten or more counts support this clonotype. V usage is TRBV28 and J usage is TRBJ2-7, with 8 bases lining up with TRBD1. Germline V gene data show CDR1 as MDHEN and CDR2 as SYDVKM. The V gene end was trimmed by 4 bases and the J gene end by 5 bases; junction bases not matched to a gene: 1. This CDR3 has 12 residues. The CDR3 loop is CASSSTGDEQYF. CDR3 nucleotides: TGTGCCAGCAGTTCGACAGGGGACGAGCAGTACTTC.

The DNA for the CDR3 is TGTGCCAGCAGCGTGACAGGGTCGGATGAAAAACTGTTTTTT. Its protein product is CASSVTGSDEKLFF. The J gene is TRBJ1-4, the V gene TRBV5-5; 7 bases align to TRBD1. Looked up from germline, CDR1 is SGHKS and CDR2 is YYEKEE (reference sequence). The V segment lost 4 bases and the J segment 6 bases; nucleotides outside the gene matches: 6. The CDR3 has 14 amino acids.

The genes are TRBV20-1 and TRBJ1-2, with D perhaps TRBD1 (6 bases). Trimming removed 0 bases from V and 8 bases from J, with 16 bases in between. There are 14 residues in the CDR3. Per the germline V gene, CDR1 is DFQATT and CDR2 is SNEGSKA (reference sequence). CDR3 sequence reads: CSARDTGWRSGYTF. In nucleotides, the CDR3 is TGCAGTGCTAGAGATACAGGGTGGAGATCGGGCTACACCTTC.

This clonotype turned up a few times. The CDR3 here is CSARSFPHGAYNEQFF. CDR3 DNA sequence: TGCAGTGCTAGAAGTTTCCCCCACGGGGCATACAATGAGCAGTTCTTC. V and J are TRBV20-1 and TRBJ2-1; D is tentatively TRBD1 or TRBD2 (5 bases each). The CDR3 is 16 amino acids. Germline lookup yields CDR1 DFQATT and CDR2 SNEGSKA (reference sequence). The V end lost 2 bases, the J end lost 4 bases, and 18 bases lay between the germline ends.

The rearrangement uses TRBV30 and TRBJ2-3; 9 bases fit TRBD2. V gave up 3 bases and J gave up 5 bases; unmatched junction bases: 9. Germline lookup yields CDR1 GTSNPN and CDR2 SVGIG (reference sequence). This CDR3 has 15 amino acids. CDR3 DNA sequence: TGTGCCTGGAGCAACATAGCGGGAGCCAGAGATACGCAGTATTTT. Encoded protein: CAWSNIAGARDTQYF.

The chain joins TRBV7-2 to TRBJ2-7; 8 positions match TRBD1. CDR1 and CDR2 from the germline V gene are SGHTA and FQGNSA. The CDR3 is 15 residues long. Unmatched junction bases numbered 10, after V lost 2 bases and J lost 7 bases. The CDR3 here is CASSLFGQGGLEQYF. CDR3 sequence (DNA): TGTGCCAGCAGCTTATTCGGACAGGGCGGGCTTGAGCAGTACTTC.

This clonotype occurred a few times. The chain combines TRBV28 with TRBJ1-4, with TRBD1 identical over 8 bases. Germline CDR1 reads MDHEN; CDR2 reads SYDVKM. There are 13 residues in the CDR3. Losses at the gene ends were 8 bases for V and 7 bases for J; bases not matched to a gene: 6. In nucleotides, the CDR3 is TGTGCCAGCCGGGCAGGGGGCCGTGAAAAACTGTTTTTT. Encoded protein: CASRAGGREKLFF.

This chain uses TRBV7-6 with TRBJ2-4, with 10 bases matching TRBD2. The end of the DNA is better explained by TRBJ2-7, so the J call may be wrong. Germline V lookup: CDR1 SGHVS, CDR2 FNYEAQ. CDR3 length equals 15 residues. DNA of the CDR3: TGTGCCAGCAGCATTCGGACTAGCGGTGGGTACGAGCAGTACTTC. This encodes CASSIRTSGGYEQYF.

This chain connects TRBV29-1 to TRBJ1-2, with 7 bases identical to TRBD1. This CDR3 has 14 residues. The J segment lost 4 bases and the V segment lost 6 bases, leaving 11 bases of the junction unmatched. From germline, CDR1 is SQVTM and CDR2 ANQGSEA. The CDR3 loop reads CSVPLWDSTYGYTF. The CDR3 DNA reads TGCAGCGTGCCTCTCTGGGACAGCACCTATGGCTACACCTTC.

This clonotype has more than one count but fewer than ten. The V call is TRBV29-1, the J call TRBJ2-7; weak D call: TRBD1 (6 bases). The CDR3 length is 14 residues. Germline V gives CDR1 SQVTM, CDR2 ANQGSEA. V gave up 4 bases and J gave up 4 bases, with 17 bases separating them. Written as DNA, the CDR3 is TGCAGCGTTGTGTTCGGGACATCAGGTTACGAGCAGTACTTC. Protein product: CSVVFGTSGYEQYF.

This clonotype was found once. The chain links TRBV20-1 to TRBJ2-1; 10 positions agree with TRBD2. Germline V gene lookup returns CDR1 DFQATT and CDR2 SNEGSKA (reference sequence). This CDR3 comprises 16 residues. V gave up 6 bases and J gave up 8 bases; unmatched junction bases: 16. CDR3 DNA: TGCAGTGCCTTTCTCGTGAAAAGCGGGAGGGGCGATGAGCAGTTCTTC. This translates into CSAFLVKSGRGDEQFF.

In the case of this clonotype: Given a much more abundant clone one base away, this may be a read error. This chain connects TRBV29-1 to TRBJ2-5; 7 bases fit TRBD1. The J call may be wrong; the DNA end is better matched by TRBJ2-7. The germline V gene has CDR1 SQVTM and CDR2 ANQGSEA. The CDR3 length is 12 residues. The CDR3 nucleotides are TGCAGCGTAGGGGGCCGGGGTTACGAGCAGTACTTC. It codes for CSVGGRGYEQYF.

This clonotype has only a few counts. This sequence joins TRBV11-1 and TRBJ2-7; TRBD2 is a possible D gene (5 bases). Trimming cost V 0 bases and J 0 bases, with 9 bases left between them. From germline, CDR1 is SGHAT and CDR2 FQDESV (reference sequence). The CDR3 is made up of 15 amino acids. The CDR3 is CASSLAGEASYEQYF. In DNA form, the CDR3 reads TGTGCCAGCAGCTTAGCGGGAGAGGCCTCCTACGAGCAGTACTTC.

V and J are TRBV25-1 and TRBJ2-1, with 9 bases that match TRBD2. Trimming cost V 6 bases and J 9 bases; bases outside gene matches: 6. CDR3 length: 13 amino acids. Germline values: CDR1 MGHDK, CDR2 SYGVNS. The CDR3 DNA reads TGTGCCAGCAGGTACCGTAGCGGGAGTGAGCAGTTCTTC. This encodes CASRYRSGSEQFF. Drawing the rest from reference TRBV25-1 and TRBJ2-1, the complete variable domain is EADIYQTPRYLVIGTGKKITLECSQTMGHDKMYWYQQDPGMELHLIHYSYGVNSTEKGDLSSESTVSRIRTEHFPLTLESARPSHTSQYLCASRYRSGSEQFFGPGTRLTVL.

The gene calls are TRBV3-1 and TRBJ2-5; 11 bases map to TRBD2. The CDR3 is 14 amino acids. J gave up 11 bases and V 1 base, and 6 bases lay outside the gene matches. Germline lookup yields CDR1 LGHDT and CDR2 YNNKEL (reference sequence). This CDR3 reads CASSQGALAGAQYF. CDR3 nucleotides: TGTGCCAGCAGCCAAGGAGCACTAGCGGGAGCGCAGTACTTC.

This clonotype was recorded a few times. The chain uses TRBV20-1 and TRBJ2-1; 9 bases map to TRBD2. V lost 5 bases to trimming and J lost 0 bases; unmatched junction nucleotides: 11. Per germline, CDR1 DFQATT and CDR2 SNEGSKA (reference sequence). The CDR3 loop spans 17 amino acids. The CDR3 nucleotides read TGCAGTGCTCCCGGGACTAGCAGGTTGAGCTCCTACAATGAGCAGTTCTTC. Residues: CSAPGTSRLSSYNEQFF.

The chain carries TRBV20-1 and TRBJ2-3; TRBD2 matches 11 bases. Germline-derived CDR1 and CDR2 are DFQATT and SNEGSKA (reference sequence). The CDR3 loop spans 17 amino acids. V lost 5 bases, J lost 0 bases, and 10 bases stayed unmatched. CDR3 nucleotides: TGCAGTGCTCTGGGACTAGCGGAGCGGGCTAGCACAGATACGCAGTATTTT. This sequence encodes CSALGLAERASTDTQYF.

V usage is TRBV11-2 and J usage is TRBJ2-3, with D uncertain. Trimming left V 0 bases short and J 10 bases short, with 8 bases between. This CDR3 region has 12 residues. Germline V CDR1 and CDR2: SGHAT, FQNNGV. CDR3 nucleotides: TGTGCCAGCAGCTTAGATATGGGTCCGCAGTATTTT. As protein: CASSLDMGPQYF.

The chain employs TRBV3-1 and TRBJ1-1; D uncertain. This CDR3 contains 12 residues. V was pared by 3 bases and J by 4 bases, with 6 bases between. Per the germline V gene, CDR1 is LGHDT and CDR2 is YNNKEL (reference sequence). CDR3 region: CASSQSPTEAFF. CDR3 DNA sequence: TGTGCCAGCAGCCAGAGCCCCACTGAAGCTTTCTTT.

This clonotype turned up a few times. The chain links TRBV7-2 to TRBJ2-3; 7 bases are a match to TRBD1. The CDR3 is made up of 16 amino acids. The V gene's germline CDR1 is SGHTA and CDR2 FQGNSA. V was clipped by 5 bases and J by 3 bases; unmatched bases: 11. CDR3 protein: CASSPKQGIGTDTQYF. The CDR3 DNA reads TGTGCCAGCAGCCCAAAACAGGGGATAGGGACAGATACGCAGTATTTT.

This clonotype was detected only a few times. CDR3 region: CAISLSTDTQYF. CDR3 in DNA: TGTGCCATCAGTCTGAGCACAGATACGCAGTATTTT. The chain carries TRBV10-3 and TRBJ2-3; D gene unclear. The germline V gene encodes CDR1 ENHRY and CDR2 SYGVKD. The CDR3 has 12 amino acids. With 5 bases removed from V and 0 bases from J, the gap between germline ends came to 3 bases.